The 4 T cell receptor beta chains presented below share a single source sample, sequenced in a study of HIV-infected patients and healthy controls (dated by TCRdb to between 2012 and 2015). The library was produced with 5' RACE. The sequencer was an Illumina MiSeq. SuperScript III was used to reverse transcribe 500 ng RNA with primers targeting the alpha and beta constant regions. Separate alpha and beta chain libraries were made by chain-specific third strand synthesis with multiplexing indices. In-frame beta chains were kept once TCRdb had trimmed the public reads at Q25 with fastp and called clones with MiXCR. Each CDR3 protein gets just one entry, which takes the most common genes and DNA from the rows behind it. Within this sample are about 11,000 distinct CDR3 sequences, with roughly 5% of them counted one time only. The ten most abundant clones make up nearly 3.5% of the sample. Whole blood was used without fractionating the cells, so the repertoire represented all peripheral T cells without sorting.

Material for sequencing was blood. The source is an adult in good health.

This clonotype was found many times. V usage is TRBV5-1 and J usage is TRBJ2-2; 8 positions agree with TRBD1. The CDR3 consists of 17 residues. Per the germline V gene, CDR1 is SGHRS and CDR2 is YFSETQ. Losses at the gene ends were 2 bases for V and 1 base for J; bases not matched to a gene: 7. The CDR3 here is CASSLNSGTGNTGELFF. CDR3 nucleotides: TGCGCCAGCAGCTTAAATTCCGGGACAGGGAACACCGGGGAGCTGTTTTTT.

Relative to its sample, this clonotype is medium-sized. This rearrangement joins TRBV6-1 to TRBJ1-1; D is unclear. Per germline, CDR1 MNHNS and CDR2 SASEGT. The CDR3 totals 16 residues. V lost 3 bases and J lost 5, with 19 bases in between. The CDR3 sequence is CASSDPARTLRTEAFF. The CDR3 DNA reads TGTGCCAGCAGTGACCCCGCGCGGACCCTACGGACTGAAGCTTTCTTT.

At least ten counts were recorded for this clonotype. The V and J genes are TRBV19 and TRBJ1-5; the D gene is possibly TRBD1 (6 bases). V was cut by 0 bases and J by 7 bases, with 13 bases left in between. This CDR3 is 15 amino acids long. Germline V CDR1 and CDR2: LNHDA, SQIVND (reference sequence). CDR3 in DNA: TGTGCCAGTAGTATAGAACCCAGGGGAAGGCAGCCCCAGCATTTT. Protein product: CASSIEPRGRQPQHF.

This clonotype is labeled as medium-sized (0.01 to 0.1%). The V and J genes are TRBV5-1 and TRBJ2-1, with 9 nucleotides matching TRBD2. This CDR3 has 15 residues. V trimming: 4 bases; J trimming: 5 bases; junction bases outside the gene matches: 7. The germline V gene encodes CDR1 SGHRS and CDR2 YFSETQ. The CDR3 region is CASSTGLAINNEQFF. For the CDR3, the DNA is TGCGCCAGCAGCACAGGACTAGCGATAAACAATGAGCAGTTCTTC.